Below, one T cell receptor (beta chain) is given with its context. The CDR3 covers 14 residues. From germline, CDR1 is MNHEY and CDR2 SVGAGI. V lost 2 bases to trimming and J lost 10 bases, with 12 bases between them. The primer mix had 60 Vbeta and 13 Jbeta primers. As originally analysed: An analysis that came later counted approximately 76 million unique TCR beta chains, approximately 10 million shared. The method was immunoSEQ multiplex PCR; TCRdb's version includes in-frame clones alone and lacks a portion of them. V and J calls and clone size are as listed in that table; D and trimming were resolved from the DNA. The sample has 150,000 to 200,000 clones, roughly 88% seen once; the top ten hold roughly 6.7%. This sample is part of a study of cytomegalovirus exposure and HLA in healthy donors.

This TCR derives from a man aged 50 to 60 in good health and CMV-seropositive. J is TRBJ1-6 and V is TRBV6-5, with D possibly being TRBD1 (5 bases). Sequenced material: PBMCs. In nucleotides, the CDR3 is TGTGCCAGCAGTTACCGGCAGGGAGGGTCACCCCTCCACTTT. This sequence encodes CASSYRQGGSPLHF.